This T cell receptor (beta chain) was recorded in a study of shared T cell receptors in the human thymus. The V end lost 6 bases, the J end lost 3 bases, and 14 bases lay between the germline ends. This CDR3 has 14 amino acids. The germline CDR1 and CDR2 sequences are MDHEN and SYDVKM. The assay was immunoSEQ multiplex PCR, and TCRdb's table has in-frame clones only and misses some. This sample has hundreds of thousands of clones, with more than 75% found just once. This sample also belongs to another study, concerning human thymus T cells. That source adds: The thymus tissue came from resections taken during corrective heart surgery. Within thymic and blood repertoires, V and J gene usage appeared to be biased. Thymic repertoires of unrelated individuals were reported in related research to overlap highly.

Sequencing was carried out using thymocytes. The rearrangement links TRBV28 to TRBJ1-2; D is possibly TRBD1 (5 bases). The clonotype comes from a boy under three years old with a congenital heart defect. The CDR3 coding sequence is TGTGCCAGCAGCTCCTTGAGGGACTACTATGGCTACACCTTC. Its protein product is CASSSLRDYYGYTF.